The T cell receptor (beta chain) described here comes from a study of shared clonotypes between healthy human individuals. This table comes from immunoSEQ multiplex PCR, and its TCRdb copy is limited to in-frame clones, with some not included. The repertoire holds about 2.1 million clones, with 90% to 95% as singletons. Of note for this clone: Other DNA sequences in the same sample also yield this CDR3.

Naive CD8 cells lacked CD45RO, underwent positive selection for CCR7 and left out terminally differentiated effector memory CD45RA+ cells. Every contributor of samples was a Caucasian grown-up residing in Nashville, Tennessee. V lost 0 bases, J lost 4 bases, and 11 bases lay in between. Per germline, CDR1 SGDLS and CDR2 YYNGEE. The length of the CDR3 is 14 residues. The rearrangement links TRBV9 to TRBJ2-7, with TRBD2 as a possible D gene (6 bases). The receptor comes from a man aged 18 to 35 in good health. Some clones in this sample may be carry-over from other donors' samples. The specimen sequenced was naive CD8+ T cells from PBMCs. CDR3 nucleotides: TGTGCCAGCAGCGTAGGTAGCGGACTGTACGAGCAGTACTTC. As protein: CASSVGSGLYEQYF.